This is a list of T cell receptor beta chains from one sample in a study of shared clonotypes between healthy human individuals. Using immunoSEQ multiplex PCR, the repertoire was profiled, and TCRdb retains in-frame clones only, with some absent. The sample lists millions of clones; about 95% were seen once. Material: naive CD4+ T cells sorted from blood. The receptors were sampled from a man between 18 and 29 years old in good health. The CDR3 runs from the conserved cysteine through the conserved F or W. A D gene is named only where the DNA matches it firmly. Expanded clones are given a class, and other clones once, few, many or no size at all.

>TRBV14|13|.|TRBJ1-1|TRBD1
TGTGCCAGCAGCCTTACAGGGGGCACTGAAGCTTTCTTT
CASSLTGGTEAFF
>TRBV25-1|15|.|TRBJ2-7|TRBD1
TGTGCCAGCAGGAAGCCGGGACAGGGGTCCTACGAGCAGTACTTC
CASRKPGQGSYEQYF
>TRBV6-1|15|.|TRBJ2-1|TRBD2
TGTGCCAGCAGTCTCCTAGCGGGGCTAATGAATGAGCAGTTCTTC
CASSLLAGLMNEQFF
>TRBV19|15|.|TRBJ1-6|.
TGTGCCAGTAGTATAGATTTCGACTATAATTCACCCCTCCACTTT
CASSIDFDYNSPLHF
>TRBV5-1|15|.|TRBJ1-4|.
TGCGCCAGCAGCTCCCTGGGACCGACGAATGAAAAACTGTTTTTT
CASSSLGPTNEKLFF
>TRBV6-5|14|.|TRBJ2-7|TRBD2
TGTGCCAGCAGTTACCAGCGGGACGGCTACGAGCAGTACTTC
CASSYQRDGYEQYF
>TRBV30|14|once|TRBJ2-3|TRBD1
TGTGCCTGGACCGACAGGGCGGCCACAGATACGCAGTATTTT
CAWTDRAATDTQYF
>TRBV2|17|.|TRBJ1-1|.
TGTGCCAGCGCCATTCCCGGGACCGGTCAAGGCGGCACTGAAGCTTTCTTT
CASAIPGTGQGGTEAFF
>TRBV2|13|.|TRBJ2-7|.
TGTGCCAGCAGCTATCTGACAGTCTACGAGCAGTACTTC
CASSYLTVYEQYF
>TRBV6-1|14|.|TRBJ2-7|TRBD1
TGTGCCAGCAGTTCTTACAGGGGGCTCTACGAGCAGTACTTC
CASSSYRGLYEQYF
>TRBV6-6|14|.|TRBJ2-3|TRBD2
TGTGCCAGCAGTTCTAGCGGAAGCACAGATACGCAGTATTTT
CASSSSGSTDTQYF
>TRBV18|16|.|TRBJ2-7|.
TGTGCCAGCTCACCACCCCTCCGGGTCAGCTCCTACGAGCAGTACTTC
CASSPPLRVSSYEQYF
>TRBV10-1|15|.|TRBJ2-3|.
TGCGCCAGCAGTGAGAGCAGACTGGACCCAGATACGCAGTATTTT
CASSESRLDPDTQYF
>TRBV6-5|14|once|TRBJ1-1|.
TGTGCCAGCAGTTACGGAGGGGGTAACACTGAAGCTTTCTTT
CASSYGGGNTEAFF
>TRBV7-9|15|once|TRBJ1-5|.
TGTGCCAGCAGCTTAGCGGGCCTTACGGATCAGCCCCAGCATTTT
CASSLAGLTDQPQHF
>TRBV30|15|.|TRBJ2-1|TRBD2
TGTGCCAGTCTGAAACCGGGACTAGCGGTCCATGAGCAGTTCTTC
CASLKPGLAVHEQFF
>TRBV6-1|16|.|TRBJ1-2|.
TGTGCCAGCAGTGCCCGGCCAGAACGGTCCGACTATGGCTACACCTTC
CASSARPERSDYGYTF
>TRBV9|15|.|TRBJ2-3|.
TGTGCCAGCAGCGTAGGATCTACGGGCACAGATACGCAGTATTTT
CASSVGSTGTDTQYF
>TRBV7-9|16|.|TRBJ2-7|TRBD1
TGTGCCAGCAGCTTAGCCTTGGGACAGGCAACCTACGAGCAGTACTTC
CASSLALGQATYEQYF
>TRBV6-6|16|.|TRBJ2-3|TRBD2
TGTGCCAGCAGCCACGGGGGGGTTGAGGCGCCAGATACGCAGTATTTT
CASSHGGVEAPDTQYF
>TRBV6-1|14|.|TRBJ1-6|.
TGTGCCAGCAGCGACGGGCAGGGATACTCACCCCTCCACTTT
CASSDGQGYSPLHF
>TRBV5-1|14|.|TRBJ1-5|.
TGCGCCAGCAGCTCCGACAGTAGCAATCAGCCCCAGCATTTT
CASSSDSSNQPQHF
>TRBV2|13|.|TRBJ1-4|.
TGTGCCAGCAGGCCCCAACGGAATGAAAAACTGTTTTTT
CASRPQRNEKLFF
>TRBV4-2|13|.|TRBJ2-4|.
TGTGCCAGCAGCCTCGAGGGCAAAAACATTCAGTACTTC
CASSLEGKNIQYF
>TRBV5-3|16|.|TRBJ2-3|TRBD2
TGTGCCAGAAGCTCGCCGGGACTAGCGAGCACAGATACGCAGTATTTT
CARSSPGLASTDTQYF
>TRBV7-2|14|.|TRBJ2-7|.
TGTGCCAGCAGCTCGGCGGCGGCTACCTACGAGCAGTACTTC
CASSSAAATYEQYF
>TRBV27|13|.|TRBJ1-1|.
TGTGCCAGCAGTCCCTTAGGAGGCACTGAAGCTTTCTTT
CASSPLGGTEAFF
>TRBV11-3|16|.|TRBJ2-7|TRBD1
TGTGCCAGCAGCTTAGATTCTGAGACAGGGACCTACGAGCAGTACTTC
CASSLDSETGTYEQYF
>TRBV2|13|.|TRBJ1-4|.
TGTGCCAGCATTGGGACACTTAATGAAAAACTGTTTTTT
CASIGTLNEKLFF